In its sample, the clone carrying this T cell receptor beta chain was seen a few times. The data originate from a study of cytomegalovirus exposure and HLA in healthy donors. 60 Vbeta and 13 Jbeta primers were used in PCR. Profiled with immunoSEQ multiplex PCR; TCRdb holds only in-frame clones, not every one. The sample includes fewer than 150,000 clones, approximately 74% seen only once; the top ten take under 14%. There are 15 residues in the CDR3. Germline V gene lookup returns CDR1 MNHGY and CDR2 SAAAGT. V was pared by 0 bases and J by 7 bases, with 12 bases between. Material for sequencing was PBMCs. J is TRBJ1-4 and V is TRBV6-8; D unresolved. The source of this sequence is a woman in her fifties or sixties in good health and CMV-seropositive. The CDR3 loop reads CASSYSTIVGEKLFF. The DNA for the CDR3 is TGTGCCAGCAGTTACTCGACTATAGTAGGTGAAAAACTGTTTTTT.